These T cell receptor beta chains were read from a single sample in a study of control samples from healthy donors and cancer patients. Some clones are missing from TCRdb's copy, which holds only in-frame ones; the method was immunoSEQ multiplex PCR. This sample has 120,000 to 150,000 clones, with about nine tenths found just once. Sample: blood. Source of these receptors: a woman aged 25 to 39 in good health. CDR3s include the opening cysteine and the closing phenylalanine or tryptophan. The D gene is left open where the match is weak. Expanded clones are given a class, and other clones once, few, many or no size at all.

j_call d_call v_call clone_size cdr3_aa cdr3_nt
TRBJ1-2 TRBD1 TRBV6-5 NA CASSYKTGGYGYTF TGTGCCAGCAGTTACAAGACAGGGGGGTATGGCTACACCTTC
TRBJ1-1 NA TRBV10-3 NA CAINMKGNTEAFF TGTGCCATCAATATGAAGGGGAACACTGAAGCTTTCTTT
TRBJ1-6 NA TRBV7-9 NA CASSYSGVVNSPLHF TGTGCCAGCAGCTATAGCGGGGTCGTGAATTCACCCCTCCACTTT
TRBJ1-1 TRBD1 TRBV4-2 NA CASSQANRGGNTEAFF TGTGCCAGCAGCCAAGCTAACAGGGGAGGGAACACTGAAGCTTTCTTT
TRBJ2-7 NA TRBV5-1 NA CASSTALGAYEQYF TGCGCCAGCAGCACGGCCCTCGGGGCCTACGAGCAGTACTTC
TRBJ1-3 NA TRBV9 NA CASSSLSGQGNTIYF TGTGCCAGCAGCTCCCTCTCAGGGCAGGGAAACACCATATATTTT
TRBJ2-7 TRBD1 TRBV5-1 NA CASSTSSSGGLYEQYF TGCGCCAGCAGTACCTCTTCGTCAGGGGGCTTATACGAGCAGTACTTC
TRBJ2-1 NA TRBV5-6 NA CASTPSLTGEQFF TGTGCCAGCACCCCGTCCCTGACGGGTGAGCAGTTCTTC
TRBJ2-5 NA TRBV2 once CASLEDRRETQYF TGTGCCAGCCTAGAAGACAGACGGGAGACCCAGTACTTC
TRBJ1-3 NA TRBV5-1 NA CASSRGPDSGNTIYF TGCGCCAGCAGCCGAGGGCCAGACTCTGGAAACACCATATATTTT
TRBJ2-5 TRBD1 TRBV5-1 NA CASSLGQGGETQYF TGCGCCAGCAGCTTGGGACAGGGGGGAGAGACCCAGTACTTC
TRBJ1-3 NA TRBV30 NA CAWSVSGGNTIYF TGTGCCTGGAGTGTATCTGGGGGAAACACCATATATTTT
TRBJ1-2 NA TRBV24-1 NA CATSDPGGGYTF TGTGCCACCAGTGACCCCGGGGGGGGCTACACCTTC
TRBJ1-4 NA TRBV21-1 NA CASSNHPGPRIRNEKLFF TGTGCCAGCAGCAATCATCCGGGACCTCGAATTCGAAATGAAAAACTGTTTTTT
TRBJ1-2 NA TRBV10-2 NA CASSRGMDYGYTF TGCGCCAGCAGCAGGGGAATGGACTATGGCTACACCTTC
TRBJ1-5 NA TRBV27 NA CASSLSRVGRNQPQHF TGTGCCAGCAGTTTATCTAGGGTCGGTCGCAATCAGCCCCAGCATTTT
TRBJ1-1 TRBD1 TRBV9 few CASSPEDRATEAFF TGTGCCAGCAGCCCCGAAGACAGGGCGACTGAAGCTTTCTTT
TRBJ1-1 NA TRBV3-1/TRBV3-2 NA CASSQVGGLNTEAFF TGTGCCAGCAGCCAAGTGGGGGGGTTGAACACTGAAGCTTTCTTT
TRBJ2-1 NA TRBV5-1 NA CASSWDRATQKGEQFF TGCGCCAGCAGCTGGGACCGGGCCACCCAGAAGGGCGAGCAGTTCTTC
TRBJ2-5 TRBD2 TRBV4-1 NA CASSEVSGRVQETQYF TGCGCCAGCAGTGAAGTTAGCGGGAGGGTACAAGAGACCCAGTACTTC
TRBJ2-1 TRBD2 TRBV5-4 once CASSFQLAAHNEQFF TGTGCCAGCAGCTTTCAGCTAGCGGCTCACAATGAGCAGTTCTTC
TRBJ1-1 NA TRBV28 NA CASSRLVVGTEAFF TGTGCCAGCAGTCGACTCGTAGTGGGCACTGAAGCTTTCTTT
TRBJ1-4 NA TRBV2 once CASSEAGWGTTNEKLFF TGTGCCAGCAGTGAAGCTGGATGGGGAACAACTAATGAAAAACTGTTTTTT